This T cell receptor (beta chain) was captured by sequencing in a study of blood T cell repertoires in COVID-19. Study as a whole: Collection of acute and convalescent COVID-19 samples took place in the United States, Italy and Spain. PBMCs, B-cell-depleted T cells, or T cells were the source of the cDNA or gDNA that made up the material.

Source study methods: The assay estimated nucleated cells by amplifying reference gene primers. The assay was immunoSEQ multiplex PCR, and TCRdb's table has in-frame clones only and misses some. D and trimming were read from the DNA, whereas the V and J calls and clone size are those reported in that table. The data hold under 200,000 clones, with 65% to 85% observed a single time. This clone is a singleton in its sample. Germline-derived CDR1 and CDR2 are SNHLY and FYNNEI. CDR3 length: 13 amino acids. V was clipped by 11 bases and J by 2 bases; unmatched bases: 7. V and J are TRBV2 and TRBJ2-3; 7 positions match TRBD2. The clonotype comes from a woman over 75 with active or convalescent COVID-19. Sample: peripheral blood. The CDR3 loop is CAGRGTNTDTQYF. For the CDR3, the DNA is TGTGCCGGACGGGGGACTAACACAGATACGCAGTATTTT.